This T cell receptor beta chain appears in the sequencing data of a study of blood T cell repertoires in COVID-19. On the study more broadly: Nucleic acid was either cDNA or gDNA, and it came from T cells, B-cell-depleted T cells, or PBMCs.

Produced via immunoSEQ multiplex PCR; TCRdb's table is partial and in-frame only. The table lists 180,000 or so clones, roughly nine tenths of them singletons. CDR1 and CDR2 from the germline V gene are SGHTA and FQGNSA. This CDR3 contains 14 residues. The V end lost 1 base, the J end lost 2 bases, and 9 bases lay between the germline ends. The V call is TRBV7-2, the J call TRBJ2-7; D may be TRBD2 (5 bases). This clonotype was sampled from a middle-aged man with acute or convalescent COVID-19. Sequencing input: peripheral blood. The CDR3 bases are TGTGCCAGCAGCTTAGATTGGGGAGCCTACGAGCAGTACTTC. It yields the protein CASSLDWGAYEQYF.